One and the same sample provided the 26 T cell receptor beta chains below, sequenced in a study of cytomegalovirus exposure and HLA in healthy donors. 60 Vbeta and 13 Jbeta primers were used in PCR. The protocol was immunoSEQ multiplex PCR, while the TCRdb copy is restricted to in-frame clones and leaves out a portion. The table records roughly 170,000 clones, 75% to 90% of them present only once. Sequencing input: PBMCs. The receptors derive from a boy younger than 18 in good health and CMV-seronegative.

This chain joins TRBV5-8 and TRBJ2-3; 10 bases are shared with TRBD2. V was clipped by 3 bases and J by 2 bases; unmatched bases: 3. Germline V CDR1 and CDR2: SGHTS, YDEGEE. CDR3 size: 15 residues. The CDR3 is CASSSGLAVTDTQYF. The CDR3 region has the DNA TGTGCCAGCAGCTCAGGACTAGCGGTCACAGATACGCAGTATTTT.

The chain employs TRBV29-1 and TRBJ1-2; 7 bases are shared with TRBD1. The CDR3 extends over 16 amino acids. The ends lost 0 bases at V and 4 bases at J; junction bases unmatched: 11. Germline V gene lookup returns CDR1 SQVTM and CDR2 ANQGSEA. CDR3 sequence: CSVEDEGGVLIYGYTF. CDR3 in DNA: TGCAGCGTTGAAGATGAAGGGGGCGTACTCATCTATGGCTACACCTTC.

The rearrangement joins TRBV7-3 to TRBJ2-2; no clear D gene. V was clipped by 1 base and J by 7 bases, with 7 bases between them. Germline V lookup: CDR1 SGHTA, CDR2 FQGTGA. This CDR3 has 13 residues. CDR3 sequence (DNA): TGTGCCAGCAGCTTAAGGGCAGGCGGGGAGCTGTTTTTT. Translated, it gives CASSLRAGGELFF.

This chain connects TRBV6-1 to TRBJ2-5, with TRBD2 identical over 8 bases. Trimming removed 4 bases from V and 7 bases from J; junction bases left unmatched: 11. CDR3 length: 15 amino acids. CDR1 is MNHNS and CDR2 is SASEGT in the germline V gene. CDR3 sequence: CASSGLTSDRVTQYF. Here the CDR3 DNA reads TGTGCCAGCAGTGGATTGACTAGCGATCGGGTGACCCAGTACTTC.

The V gene is TRBV5-6, the J gene TRBJ2-7, with a possible D match to TRBD1 (5 bases). The CDR3 runs to 15 residues. Germline CDR1 is SGHDT and CDR2 is YYEEEE. V was clipped by 4 bases and J by 3 bases, with 17 bases between them. Written as DNA, the CDR3 is TGTGCCAGCAGCGACACCTTGAAGGGGAACTACGAGCAGTACTTC. It specifies CASSDTLKGNYEQYF. Supplemented by reference TRBV5-6 and TRBJ2-7, the full variable domain reads DAGVTQSPTHLIKTRGQQVTLRCSPKSGHDTVSWYQQALGQGPQFIFQYYEEEERQRGNFPDRFSGHQFPNYSSELNVNALLLGDSALYLCASSDTLKGNYEQYFGPGTRLTVT.

For the CDR3, the DNA is TGTGCCAGCAAAGGTGGAGGGTCTAACTATGGCTACACCTTC. Its protein product is CASKGGGSNYGYTF. The rearrangement uses TRBV9 and TRBJ1-2; no clear D gene. This CDR3 is 14 amino acids long. Germline V gives CDR1 SGDLS, CDR2 YYNGEE. V lost 6 bases to trimming and J lost 0 bases, with 12 bases between them.

The chain couples TRBV29-1 to TRBJ1-2; 10 nucleotides line up with TRBD1. The CDR3 is made up of 14 amino acids. Germline V lookup: CDR1 SQVTM, CDR2 ANQGSEA. After removal of 3 bases from V and 6 bases from J, the junction contained 7 bases not matched to a gene. CDR3 DNA: TGCAGCGTTGAGTCCCTAGGACAGGGGGATGGCTACACCTTC. Amino acids: CSVESLGQGDGYTF. Combining the CDR3 with reference TRBV29-1 and TRBJ1-2 gives the whole variable domain SAVISQKPSRDICQRGTSLTIQCQVDSQVTMMFWYRQQPGQSLTLIATANQGSEATYESGFVIDKFPISRPNLTFSTLTVSNMSPEDSSIYLCSVESLGQGDGYTFGSGTRLTVV.

This clone has just one count. This chain joins TRBV4-3 and TRBJ2-1; 8 bases are a match to TRBD2. The CDR3 loop spans 16 amino acids. After removal of 4 bases from V and 0 bases from J, the junction contained 5 bases not matched to a gene. The germline gives CDR1 LGHNA, CDR2 YSLEER. The CDR3 protein is CASSRLAGSSYNEQFF. The CDR3 nucleotides read TGCGCCAGCAGCCGCTTAGCGGGGAGCTCCTACAATGAGCAGTTCTTC.

The chain employs TRBV19 and TRBJ2-5; possibly TRBD1 for D (5 bases). Germline V gene sequence: CDR1 LNHDA, CDR2 SQIVND (reference sequence). V lost 5 bases and J 4 bases, leaving 11 bases between the germline ends. The CDR3 contains 13 residues. The CDR3 region has the DNA TGTGCCAGTAGTGACCGGACACGAGAGACCCAGTACTTC. It translates to CASSDRTRETQYF.

This chain joins TRBV9 and TRBJ1-1; no clear D gene. The V and J ends lost 0 bases and 1 base respectively, with 13 bases between them. The CDR3 has 16 amino acids. CDR1 and CDR2 from the germline V gene are SGDLS and YYNGEE. CDR3 DNA: TGTGCCAGCAGCGTAGTAAAGACCGGGGAGAACACTGAAGCTTTCTTT. It yields the protein CASSVVKTGENTEAFF.

The chain joins TRBV7-2 to TRBJ1-5; 7 bases align to TRBD1. This CDR3 is built from 19 residues. CDR1 is SGHTA and CDR2 is FQGNSA in the germline V gene. V lost 3 bases, J lost 1 base, and 15 bases stayed unmatched. The CDR3 DNA reads TGTGCCAGCAGCTTTATGAGGAACCAGGGGGATAGAAGCAATCAGCCCCAGCATTTT. Protein sequence: CASSFMRNQGDRSNQPQHF.

The chain has TRBV4-1 and TRBJ1-2, with TRBD1 as a possible D gene (6 bases). CDR1 and CDR2 (germline): MGHRA, YSYEKL. The V end was cut by 6 bases, the J end by 5 bases, with 13 bases between. The length of the CDR3 is 13 residues. The CDR3 DNA sequence: TGCGCCAGCAGACCTACAGGGCTTTATGGCTACACCTTC. This gives the protein CASRPTGLYGYTF.

V usage is TRBV29-1 and J usage is TRBJ2-5; 8 bases map to TRBD1. The CDR3 has 15 amino acids. J gave up 0 bases and V 6 bases, and 9 bases lay outside the gene matches. The germline V gene encodes CDR1 SQVTM and CDR2 ANQGSEA. CDR3 coding DNA: TGCAGCGTGGACTCCGGGACAGGTTACCAAGAGACCCAGTACTTC. Translated, it gives CSVDSGTGYQETQYF.

The J gene is TRBJ1-1, the V gene TRBV29-1, with a tentative D call TRBD1 (5 bases). The CDR3 spans 14 residues. V gave up 7 bases and J gave up 3 bases, with 18 bases separating them. Germline assignment: CDR1 SQVTM and CDR2 ANQGSEA. CDR3 residues: CSAPAPTGDTEAFF. The CDR3 region has the DNA TGCAGCGCCCCGGCCCCAACGGGGGACACTGAAGCTTTCTTT.

This sequence joins TRBV4-2 and TRBJ2-7; a weak D match, TRBD2 (6 bases). The germline V gene has CDR1 LGHNA and CDR2 YNFKEQ. The V end lost 4 bases, the J end lost 3 bases, and 16 bases lay between the germline ends. The CDR3 runs to 15 residues. CDR3 in amino acids: CASSPFLGGRYEQYF. In DNA form, the CDR3 reads TGTGCCAGCAGCCCCTTCCTGGGAGGCCGCTACGAGCAGTACTTC.

This clone was found a few times. The V and J genes are TRBV6-1 and TRBJ2-7, with TRBD1 matching 10 bases. CDR3 length: 15 residues. CDR1 MNHNS and CDR2 SASEGT come from the germline V gene. The trim removed 6 bases at V and 3 bases at J, leaving 8 bases unmatched. CDR3 region: CASSRPGQGIYEQYF. The CDR3 nucleotides read TGTGCCAGCAGCCGCCCGGGACAGGGGATCTACGAGCAGTACTTC.

The V and J genes are TRBV27 and TRBJ2-5, with D possibly being TRBD1 (5 bases). CDR1 and CDR2 from the germline V gene are MNHEY and SMNVEV (reference sequence). This CDR3 contains 13 residues. The ends were cut back, 5 bases at V and 2 bases at J, with 9 bases in the middle. CDR3 in amino acids: CASSTTVQETQYF. CDR3 nucleotide sequence: TGTGCCAGCAGTACGACAGTTCAAGAGACCCAGTACTTC.

The genes are TRBV4-1 and TRBJ2-5; D remains ambiguous. Germline values: CDR1 MGHRA, CDR2 YSYEKL. V was pared by 2 bases and J by 2 bases, with 9 bases between. This CDR3 contains 14 residues. The CDR3, as DNA: TGCGCCAGCAGCCAAAACGCGGATCAAGAGACCCAGTACTTC. Protein: CASSQNADQETQYF.

This chain joins TRBV7-3 and TRBJ2-2; D perhaps matches TRBD2 (5 bases). In germline, CDR1 is SGHTA, CDR2 FQGTGA. CDR3 length equals 13 residues. V was pared by 2 bases and J by 7 bases, with 8 bases between. The CDR3 nucleotides read TGTGCCAGCAGCTTAGGTCGGGGCGGGGAGCTGTTTTTT. It yields the protein CASSLGRGGELFF.

The rearrangement uses TRBV7-2 and TRBJ2-7; 12 bases fit TRBD2. Trimming at V came to 7 bases and at J to 4 bases, leaving 17 bases not matched to a gene. The CDR3 has 18 amino acids. Per the germline V gene, CDR1 is SGHTA and CDR2 is FQGNSA. Here the CDR3 DNA reads TGTGCCAGCACCCAGACGCTTCCGACTAGCGGGAGAAAATACGAGCAGTACTTC. Translating gives CASTQTLPTSGRKYEQYF.

This clone has only a few counts. The gene calls are TRBV5-1 and TRBJ1-1; D is undetermined. The CDR3 covers 13 residues. From germline, CDR1 is SGHRS and CDR2 YFSETQ. V shed 4 bases and J shed 3 bases, with 10 bases lying between them. This chain's CDR3 is CASSARQYTEAFF. The CDR3 DNA is TGCGCCAGCAGCGCTCGCCAGTACACTGAAGCTTTCTTT.

This clone was counted a single time. The chain joins TRBV9 to TRBJ2-1; D remains ambiguous. Trimming removed 4 bases at V and 5 bases at J, with 10 bases between. From germline, CDR1 is SGDLS and CDR2 YYNGEE. The CDR3 consists of 13 residues. The CDR3 sequence: CASSPPPDNEQFF. The CDR3 bases are TGTGCCAGCAGCCCTCCCCCGGACAATGAGCAGTTCTTC. Full variable domain (missing parts from reference TRBV9 and TRBJ2-1): DSGVTQTPKHLITATGQRVTLRCSPRSGDLSVYWYQQSLDQGLQFLIQYYNGEERAKGNILERFSAQQFPDLHSELNLSSLELGDSALYFCASSPPPDNEQFFGPGTRLTVL.

This clone appeared a few times. The chain recombines TRBV9 with TRBJ2-7; D not resolved. The CDR3 extends over 15 amino acids. Trimming removed 1 base from V and 3 bases from J, with 14 bases in between. Germline V gene sequence: CDR1 SGDLS, CDR2 YYNGEE. CDR3: CASSVSQSSLYEQYF. The CDR3 DNA is TGTGCCAGCAGCGTATCCCAGTCCTCGCTCTACGAGCAGTACTTC.

A word on this clone: An end of the junction differs from the germline gene, which may be a read error. V is TRBV7-7 and J is TRBJ2-1; 8 bases are a match to TRBD2. Germline CDR1 SSHAT, CDR2 FNYEAQ (reference sequence). The CDR3 runs 17 residues. The CDR3 here is CASSLRVAGTPYNEQFF. The DNA of the CDR3 is TGTGCTAGCAGCCTCAGAGTAGCGGGGACACCCTACAATGAGCAGTTCTTC. The full variable domain, completed using reference TRBV7-7 and TRBJ2-1, is GAGVSQSPRYKVTKRGQDVTLRCDPISSHATLYWYQQALGQGPEFLTYFNYEAQPDKSGLPSDRFSAERPEGSISTLTIQRTEQRDSAMYRCASSLRVAGTPYNEQFFGPGTRLTVL.

The chain links TRBV19 to TRBJ1-6, with TRBD1 identical over 10 bases. The germline gives CDR1 LNHDA, CDR2 SQIVND (reference sequence). With V trimmed by 5 bases and J by 9 bases, 10 bases remained unmatched. CDR3 size: 16 residues. Written as DNA, the CDR3 is TGTGCCAGTAGTTCTGCGTTCCGGGACAGGGGTTCACCCCTCCACTTT. Its protein is CASSSAFRDRGSPLHF.

The chain recombines TRBV10-3 with TRBJ2-5, with TRBD1 matching 8 bases. After removal of 10 bases from V and 3 bases from J, the junction contained 4 bases not matched to a gene. Germline assignment: CDR1 ENHRY and CDR2 SYGVKD. This CDR3 is built from 12 residues. DNA for the CDR3: TGTGCCACCGCGACAGGGGAAGAGACCCAGTACTTC. Protein: CATATGEETQYF.